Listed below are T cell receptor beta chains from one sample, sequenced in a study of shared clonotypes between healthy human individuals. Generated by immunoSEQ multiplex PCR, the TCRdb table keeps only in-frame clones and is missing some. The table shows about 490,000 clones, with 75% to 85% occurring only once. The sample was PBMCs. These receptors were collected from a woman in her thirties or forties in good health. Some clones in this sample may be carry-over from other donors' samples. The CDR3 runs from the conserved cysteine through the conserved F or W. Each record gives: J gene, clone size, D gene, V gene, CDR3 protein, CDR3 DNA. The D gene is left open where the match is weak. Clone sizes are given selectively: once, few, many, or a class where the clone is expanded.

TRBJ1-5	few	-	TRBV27	CASSLSGAGGNQPQHF	TGTGCCAGCAGTTTATCGGGGGCAGGGGGCAATCAGCCCCAGCATTTT
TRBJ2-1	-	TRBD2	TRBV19	CASSTPTSGYNEQFF	TGTGCCAGTAGTACACCGACTAGCGGATACAATGAGCAGTTCTTC
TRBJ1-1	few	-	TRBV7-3	CASSLDKNTEAFF	TGTGCCAGCAGCTTGGACAAGAACACTGAAGCTTTCTTT
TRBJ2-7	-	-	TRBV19	CASSIGGATTEQYF	TGTGCCAGTAGTATAGGAGGGGCCACCACCGAGCAGTACTTC
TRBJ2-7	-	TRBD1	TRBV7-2	CASSYAGTGAYEQYF	TGTGCCAGCAGCTACGCCGGGACAGGGGCCTACGAGCAGTACTTC
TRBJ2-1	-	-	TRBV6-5	CASSYLDEQFF	TGTGCCAGCAGTTACCTGGATGAGCAGTTCTTC
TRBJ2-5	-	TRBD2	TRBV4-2	CASSQLEGSAGGPPTQYF	TGTGCCAGCAGCCAACTAGAAGGGTCAGCGGGAGGGCCCCCGACCCAGTACTTC
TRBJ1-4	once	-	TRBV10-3	CATRTDTTNEKLFF	TGTGCCACAAGGACAGACACAACTAATGAAAAACTGTTTTTT
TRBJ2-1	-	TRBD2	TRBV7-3	CASSPSGSSYNEQFF	TGTGCCAGCAGCCCTAGCGGGAGCTCCTACAATGAGCAGTTCTTC
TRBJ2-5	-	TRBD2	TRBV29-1	CSAAPTSGFEETQYF	TGCAGCGCCGCTCCGACTAGCGGGTTCGAAGAGACCCAGTACTTC
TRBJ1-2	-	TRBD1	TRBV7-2	CASSSGGLSYGYTF	TGTGCCAGCAGCTCAGGGGGGCTATCCTATGGCTACACCTTC
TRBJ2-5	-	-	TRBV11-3	CASNRTEAQYF	TGTGCCAGCAATCGGACGGAGGCCCAGTACTTC
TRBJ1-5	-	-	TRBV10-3	CAISGERNQPQHF	TGTGCCATCAGTGGAGAGCGCAATCAGCCCCAGCATTTT
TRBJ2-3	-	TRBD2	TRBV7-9	CASSPRGLAGVRDTQYF	TGTGCCAGCAGCCCCCGGGGACTAGCGGGAGTGAGGGATACGCAGTATTTT
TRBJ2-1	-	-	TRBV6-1	CASGLVRENNEQFF	TGTGCCAGCGGCCTGGTACGGGAAAACAATGAGCAGTTCTTC
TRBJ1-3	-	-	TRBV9	CASSPLQDVFGNTIYF	TGTGCCAGCAGCCCGCTTCAGGACGTCTTCGGAAACACCATATATTTT
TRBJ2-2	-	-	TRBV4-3	CASSQSTNTGELFF	TGCGCCAGCAGCCAATCGACTAACACCGGGGAGCTGTTTTTT
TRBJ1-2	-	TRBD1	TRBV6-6	CASSYVTGGNYGYTF	TGTGCCAGCAGTTACGTGACAGGGGGCAACTATGGCTACACCTTC
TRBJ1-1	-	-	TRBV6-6	CASSPRQDGAEAFF	TGTGCCAGCAGTCCTAGACAGGATGGGGCTGAAGCTTTCTTT
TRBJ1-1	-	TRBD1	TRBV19	CATYRGYTEAFF	TGTGCCACGTACAGGGGGTACACTGAAGCTTTCTTT
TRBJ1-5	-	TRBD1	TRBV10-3	CAISDLTGEGQPQHF	TGTGCCATCAGTGACCTAACAGGGGAGGGTCAGCCCCAGCATTTT
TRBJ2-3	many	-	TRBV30	CAWSVRETDTQYF	TGTGCCTGGAGTGTACGGGAGACAGATACGCAGTATTTT
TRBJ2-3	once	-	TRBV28	CASRRDSAPYF	TGTGCCAGCAGGCGGGACAGTGCGCCGTATTTT
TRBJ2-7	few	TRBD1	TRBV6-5	CASSSRTGGYEQYF	TGTGCCAGCAGTTCCAGGACAGGGGGCTACGAGCAGTACTTC
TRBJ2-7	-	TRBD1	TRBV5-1	CASSFTVGQGAGEQYF	TGCGCCAGCAGCTTCACCGTTGGACAGGGGGCGGGCGAGCAGTACTTC
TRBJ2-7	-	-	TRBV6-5	CASSSTGTAQYEQYF	TGTGCCAGCAGTTCAACCGGGACTGCACAATACGAGCAGTACTTC
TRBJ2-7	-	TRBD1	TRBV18	CASSRPGTESYEQYF	TGTGCCAGCTCTCGACCCGGGACAGAGAGCTACGAGCAGTACTTC
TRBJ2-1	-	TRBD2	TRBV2	CASSEASGRFGEQFF	TGTGCCAGCAGTGAAGCTAGCGGGAGGTTTGGTGAGCAGTTCTTC
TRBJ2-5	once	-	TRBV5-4	CASSLAQGETQYF	TGTGCCAGCAGCTTGGCCCAGGGAGAGACCCAGTACTTC
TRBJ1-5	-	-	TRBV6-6	CASSYGRPSNQPQHF	TGTGCCAGCAGCTATGGACGACCCAGCAATCAGCCCCAGCATTTT